This TCR beta chain derives from a study of blood T cell repertoires in COVID-19. Study summary: The origin of the acute and convalescent COVID-19 samples was the United States, Italy and Spain.

Per the original data handling: Amplified reference gene primers provided the basis for estimating nucleated cell counts. The repertoire was sequenced with immunoSEQ multiplex PCR; TCRdb's copy has only in-frame clones and lacks some. D and trimming come from the DNA, and the V and J calls and clone size come from that table. The sample includes more than 90,000 clones, 87% of them seen just once. Trimming took 4 bases from V and 5 from J; bases not matched to a gene: 11. In germline, CDR1 is SQVTM, CDR2 ANQGSEA. CDR3 length equals 15 residues. This TCR came from a human donor in a cohort sampled during active COVID-19. This chain joins TRBV29-1 and TRBJ2-5; the match to TRBD2 covers 9 bases. The specimen was peripheral blood. CDR3 residues: CSVGSAGGSLETQYF. Written as DNA, the CDR3 is TGCAGCGTTGGGTCAGCGGGAGGTAGCCTGGAGACCCAGTACTTC. Full variable domain (remainder filled in from reference TRBV29-1 and TRBJ2-5): SAVISQKPSRDICQRGTSLTIQCQVDSQVTMMFWYRQQPGQSLTLIATANQGSEATYESGFVIDKFPISRPNLTFSTLTVSNMSPEDSSIYLCSVGSAGGSLETQYFGPGTRLLVL.